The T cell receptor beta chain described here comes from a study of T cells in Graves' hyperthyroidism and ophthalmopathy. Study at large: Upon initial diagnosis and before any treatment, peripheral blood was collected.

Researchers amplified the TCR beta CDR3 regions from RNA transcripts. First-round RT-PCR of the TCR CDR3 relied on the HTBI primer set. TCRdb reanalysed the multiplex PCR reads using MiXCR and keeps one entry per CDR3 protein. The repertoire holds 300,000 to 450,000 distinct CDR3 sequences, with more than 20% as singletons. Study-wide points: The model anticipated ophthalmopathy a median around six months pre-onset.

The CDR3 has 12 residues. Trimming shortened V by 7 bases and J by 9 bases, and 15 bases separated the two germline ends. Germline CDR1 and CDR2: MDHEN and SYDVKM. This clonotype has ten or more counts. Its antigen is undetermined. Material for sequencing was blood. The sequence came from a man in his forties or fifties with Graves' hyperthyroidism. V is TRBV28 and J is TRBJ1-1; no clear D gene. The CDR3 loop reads CASNKPAGKAFF. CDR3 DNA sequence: TGTGCCAGCAATAAACCCGCCGGGAAAGCTTTCTTT.